A single sample is the source of the 9 T cell receptor beta chains below, sequenced in a study of T cells in Graves' hyperthyroidism and ophthalmopathy. It was RNA transcripts that yielded the amplified TCR beta CDR3 regions. The study used the HTBI primer set for a first-round RT-PCR of the TCR CDR3. MiXCR, run by TCRdb on the multiplex PCR reads, gives a single entry per CDR3 protein. In the table there are about 640,000 distinct CDR3 sequences, roughly 20% of which are singletons. The sequencing input was blood. These receptors all stem from a man aged 25 to 45 with Graves' ophthalmopathy.

J is TRBJ2-2 and V is TRBV9, with D perhaps matching TRBD1 (5 bases). Germline V gene data show CDR1 as SGDLS and CDR2 as YYNGEE. This CDR3 has 14 residues. V lost 5 bases and J lost 0, with 8 bases in between. The CDR3 region has the DNA TGTGCCAGCAGTCGACAGTCGAACACCGGGGAGCTGTTTTTT. It is translated as CASSRQSNTGELFF.

The sample holds many counts of this clonotype. The chain is built from TRBV11-2 and TRBJ1-2; 7 bases map to TRBD1. Germline values: CDR1 SGHAT, CDR2 FQNNGV. The CDR3 loop spans 13 amino acids. Germline trimming cut 5 bases from V and 5 bases from J; bases unmatched to any gene: 5. CDR3 sequence (DNA): TGTGCCAGCAGCCCGACAGGGATATATGGCTACACCTTC. Its translation is CASSPTGIYGYTF.

This clonotype has ten or more counts. The chain carries TRBV28 and TRBJ2-7; 11 nucleotides align to TRBD2. Per the germline V gene, CDR1 is MDHEN and CDR2 is SYDVKM. The CDR3 covers 16 residues. After removal of 1 base from V and 4 bases from J, the junction contained 6 bases not matched to a gene. CDR3 in DNA: TGTGCCAGCAGTTTATACCTACTAGCGGGAGATTACGAGCAGTACTTC. Its translation is CASSLYLLAGDYEQYF.

The chain has TRBV10-3 and TRBJ2-2, with 7 bases fitting TRBD2. V shed 11 bases, J shed 1 base, and the junction held 10 bases outside the gene matches. This CDR3 contains 15 residues. Germline V lookup: CDR1 ENHRY, CDR2 SYGVKD. In nucleotides, the CDR3 is TGTGCCTCCCGATCGGGAGGACTGAACACCGGGGAGCTGTTTTTT. Amino acids: CASRSGGLNTGELFF.

There are many counts of this clonotype. The chain links TRBV3-1 to TRBJ2-3; maybe TRBD2 (5 bases). The germline V and J ends were trimmed by 1 base and 7 bases, with 9 bases remaining between them. Germline assignment: CDR1 LGHDT and CDR2 YNNKEL (reference sequence). This CDR3 region has 13 residues. CDR3 protein: CASSQVGRHTQYF. CDR3 DNA sequence: TGTGCCAGCAGCCAAGTGGGGAGACATACGCAGTATTTT.

This clonotype was detected only a few times. The chain carries TRBV6-2 or TRBV6-3 and TRBJ1-1; D call uncertain. V shed 7 bases and J shed 1 base, with 13 bases lying between them. The CDR3 loop spans 14 amino acids. CDR1 is MNHEY, CDR2 SVGEGT, per germline. The CDR3 DNA sequence: TGTGCCAGCATCGAAGGGAGGGCGAACACTGAAGCTTTCTTT. It yields the protein CASIEGRANTEAFF.

This clonotype was seen only a few times. The V call is TRBV27, the J call TRBJ2-7, with TRBD1 matching over 9 bases. This CDR3 comprises 15 residues. The germline gives CDR1 MNHEY, CDR2 SMNVEV (reference sequence). V dropped 1 base and J dropped 5; count of bases not matched to a gene: 6. CDR3 loop: CASSLYTGQGHEQYF. For the CDR3, the DNA is TGTGCCAGCAGTTTATACACGGGACAGGGCCACGAGCAGTACTTC.

In its sample, this clonotype was seen a few times. The rearrangement joins TRBV6-1 to TRBJ1-2; the match to TRBD1 covers 9 bases. Germline V gene lookup returns CDR1 MNHNS and CDR2 SASEGT. This CDR3 spans 13 amino acids. With V trimmed by 5 bases and J by 8 bases, 6 bases remained unmatched. In DNA, the CDR3 is TGTGCCAGCAGTTCCACGGACAGGGGAGGCTACACCTTC. This codes for CASSSTDRGGYTF.

With respect to this clonotype: One end of the junction varies from germline; a read error may be responsible. V and J are TRBV2 and TRBJ2-5; TRBD2 matches 12 bases. Germline V gene sequence: CDR1 SNHLY, CDR2 FYNNEI. The length of the CDR3 is 18 residues. The CDR3 region is CAISRSYWTSGTQETQYF. CDR3 nucleotides: TGTGCCATCAGTAGGAGCTATTGGACTAGCGGGACACAAGAGACCCAGTACTTC.